This T cell receptor (beta chain) stems from a study of persistence of HIV-infected CD4 T cells. Sequencing used immunoSEQ version 4 in survey mode. Sequencing used immunoSEQ multiplex PCR; TCRdb keeps in-frame clones, though not all of them. Here the sample spans more than 35,000 clones, 80% being singletons. The stimulus was lysate of CMV-infected fibroblasts, around 10 ug/mL. CD40L-negative CD69-negative CD45RO-high memory CD4+ T cells were sorted as populations depleted of antigen-responding cells. In the case of this clone: Its antigen is not known.

Per the germline V gene, CDR1 is SNHLY and CDR2 is FYNNEI. CDR3 length equals 14 residues. V was clipped by 4 bases and J by 2 bases; unmatched bases: 1. Material: CD4+ T cells sorted from PBMCs after approximately 19-hour stimulation, obtained from a patient who received antiretroviral therapy. The J gene is TRBJ2-1, the V gene TRBV2; 8 bases fit TRBD2. The receptor's source is an adult man with HIV who was CMV-seropositive. CDR3 in amino acids: CASSAGLAYNEQFF. DNA of the CDR3: TGTGCCAGCAGTGCGGGACTAGCCTACAATGAGCAGTTCTTC. Looking up the rest from reference TRBV2 and TRBJ2-1 gives the full variable domain: EPEVTQTPSHQVTQMGQEVILRCVPISNHLYFYWYRQILGQKVEFLVSFYNNEISEKSEIFDDQFSVERPDGSNFTLKIRSTKLEDSAMYFCASSAGLAYNEQFFGPGTRLTVL.